Listed here are 3 T cell receptor beta chains from one sample, sequenced in a study of blood T cells in healthy people across ages. Together with a sample-barcoded 5' primer, a J-beta primer mix was included in a second PCR lasting about 6 to 11 cycles. TCRdb redid the calling of the 5' RACE reads with MiXCR, one entry per CDR3 protein. The table shows fewer than 900,000 distinct CDR3 sequences, with roughly 34% occurring only once. What was sequenced was blood. The receptors derive from a man in his late teens or twenties in good health.

The chain recombines TRBV7-8 with TRBJ1-5; D is unclear. Germline V gives CDR1 SGHVS, CDR2 FQNEAQ. Trimming took 5 bases from V and 0 from J, leaving 11 bases between them. This CDR3 has 15 amino acids. The CDR3 loop reads CASSTNPGSNQPQHF. The CDR3 DNA reads TGTGCCAGCAGCACAAACCCGGGTAGCAATCAGCCCCAGCATTTT. The full variable domain, rest sourced from reference TRBV7-8 and TRBJ1-5, is GAGVSQSPRYKVAKRGQDVALRCDPISGHVSLFWYQQALGQGPEFLTYFQNEAQLDKSGLPSDRFFAERPEGSVSTLKIQRTQQEDSAVYLCASSTNPGSNQPQHFGDGTRLSIL.

The chain joins TRBV27 to TRBJ2-3, with 11 bases identical to TRBD2. The ends lost 3 bases at V and 4 bases at J; junction bases unmatched: 3. Germline V gene data show CDR1 as MNHEY and CDR2 as SMNVEV (reference sequence). The CDR3 length is 15 residues. CDR3 sequence: CASSFTSGGSDTQYF. CDR3 in DNA: TGTGCCAGCAGTTTTACTAGCGGGGGATCAGATACGCAGTATTTT.

This chain links TRBV7-6 with TRBJ2-5; the D gene is possibly TRBD2 (5 bases). CDR1 SGHVS and CDR2 FNYEAQ come from the germline V gene. The CDR3 contains 13 residues. V lost 4 bases and J 5 bases, leaving 11 bases between the germline ends. CDR3 nucleotides: TGTGCCAGCAGCTGGAAACTAGGGGAGACCCAGTACTTC. Amino acids: CASSWKLGETQYF.